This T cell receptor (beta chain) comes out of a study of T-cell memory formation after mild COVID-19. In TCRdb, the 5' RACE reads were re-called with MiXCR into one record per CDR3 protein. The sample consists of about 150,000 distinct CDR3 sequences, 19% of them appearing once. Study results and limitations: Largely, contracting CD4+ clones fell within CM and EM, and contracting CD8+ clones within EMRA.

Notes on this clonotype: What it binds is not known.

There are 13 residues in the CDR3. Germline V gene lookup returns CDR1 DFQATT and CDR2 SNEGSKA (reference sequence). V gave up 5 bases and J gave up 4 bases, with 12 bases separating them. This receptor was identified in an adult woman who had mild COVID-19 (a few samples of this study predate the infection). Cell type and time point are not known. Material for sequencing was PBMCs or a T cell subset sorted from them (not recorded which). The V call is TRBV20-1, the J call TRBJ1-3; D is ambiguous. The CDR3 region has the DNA TGCAGTGCTTTGAACAGCGTAGGAAACACCATATATTTT. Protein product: CSALNSVGNTIYF.